The 13 T cell receptor beta chains given below trace back to one sample, sequenced in a study of blood T cells in healthy people across ages. Combining a sample-barcoded 5' primer with a J-beta primer mix, a second PCR ran for roughly 7 to 12 cycles. From the 5' RACE reads, TCRdb called clonotypes with MiXCR, one entry per CDR3 protein. The table records about 1.5 million distinct CDR3 sequences, under 55% of them present only once. The sequencing sample was made of blood. These receptors were collected from a woman aged 18 to 35 in good health.

The chain combines TRBV10-3 with TRBJ2-1, with 9 nucleotides matching TRBD2. The J call is uncertain, as TRBJ2-7 better fits the DNA end. There are 19 residues in the CDR3. Germline V gene data show CDR1 as ENHRY and CDR2 as SYGVKD. As DNA, the CDR3 is TGTGCCATCAGTGAGTCGGGAGGCGGGAGGGGACTCTCCTACAATGAGCAGTACTTC. This codes for CAISESGGGRGLSYNEQYF.

This clonotype appeared a single time. V is TRBV20-1 and J is TRBJ2-3; TRBD2 aligns across 11 bases. Germline V gene data show CDR1 as DFQATT and CDR2 as SNEGSKA (reference sequence). CDR3 length equals 21 residues. The junction had 22 bases not matched to a gene; V was cut back by 4 bases and J by 1 base. The CDR3: CSANLSPPLAGGLEGTDTQYF. The DNA for the CDR3 is TGCAGTGCTAACCTGTCTCCCCCTTTAGCGGGAGGGCTGGAGGGCACAGATACGCAGTATTTT.

The chain joins TRBV12-3 or TRBV12-4 to TRBJ2-7; 8 positions match TRBD2. V trimming: 6 bases; J trimming: 7 bases; junction bases outside the gene matches: 11. The CDR3 spans 14 residues. The CDR3 spells CASRSGLVADEQYF. Here the CDR3 DNA reads TGTGCCAGCAGGTCGGGACTAGTTGCCGATGAGCAGTACTTC.

The rearrangement joins TRBV7-2 to TRBJ1-2; 7 bases map to TRBD1. Germline V gene data show CDR1 as SGHTA and CDR2 as FQGNSA. CDR3 size: 14 residues. J was trimmed by 5 bases and V by 3 bases; bases with no gene match: 6. CDR3 region: CASSLDRSEYGYTF. As DNA, the CDR3 is TGTGCCAGCAGCTTGGACAGGAGTGAATATGGCTACACCTTC.

V gene TRBV20-1 combines with J gene TRBJ2-1; the match to TRBD2 covers 9 bases. Per germline, CDR1 DFQATT and CDR2 SNEGSKA (reference sequence). Unmatched junction bases numbered 3, after V lost 0 bases and J lost 3 bases. CDR3 size: 15 residues. The CDR3 DNA sequence: TGCAGTGCTAGAGATTTAGCGGGAGTCTACAATGAGCAGTTCTTC. Protein product: CSARDLAGVYNEQFF.

The V gene is TRBV25-1, the J gene TRBJ1-5; D might be TRBD1 (5 bases). Trimming took off 3 bases at V and 4 bases at J, with 10 bases between the two ends. This CDR3 comprises 14 residues. Germline V gene lookup returns CDR1 MGHDK and CDR2 SYGVNS. CDR3 in amino acids: CASSEAGANQPQHF. CDR3 nucleotide sequence: TGTGCCAGCAGTGAGGCTGGGGCTAATCAGCCCCAGCATTTT.

This chain uses TRBV12-3 or TRBV12-4 with TRBJ2-7; D could derive from TRBD1 or TRBD2 (5 bases each). V dropped 3 bases and J dropped 6 bases, with 9 bases sitting between them. The CDR3 covers 12 residues. CDR3 in amino acids: CASSFFGAEQYF. DNA of the CDR3: TGTGCCAGCAGTTTCTTCGGGGCCGAGCAGTACTTC.

J is TRBJ2-5 and V is TRBV27; 8 nucleotides match TRBD1. With 6 bases clipped from V and 1 base from J, the junction kept 10 bases outside the gene matches. This CDR3 contains 16 residues. CDR1 is MNHEY and CDR2 is SMNVEV in the germline V gene (reference sequence). The CDR3: CASRPRDRLGQETQYF. Written as DNA, the CDR3 is TGTGCCAGCAGACCTCGGGACAGGCTCGGCCAAGAGACCCAGTACTTC.

This clonotype occurred a few times. The rearrangement joins TRBV2 to TRBJ2-3; the match to TRBD2 covers 11 bases. The V segment lost 10 bases and the J segment 3 bases; nucleotides outside the gene matches: 9. CDR3 length: 15 residues. Germline assignment: CDR1 SNHLY and CDR2 FYNNEI. The CDR3 DNA reads as TGTGCCAAAATAATAGCGGGAGGGTCAACAGATACGCAGTATTTT. It is translated as CAKIIAGGSTDTQYF.

A few counts support this clonotype. The V and J genes are TRBV12-3 or TRBV12-4 and TRBJ2-4, with no clear D. The J call may be incorrect, as the DNA end agrees better with TRBJ2-7. The CDR3 length is 13 residues. CDR3 coding DNA: TGTGCCAGCAGTGTCGGACCCCTATACGAGCAGTACTTC. Translated, it gives CASSVGPLYEQYF.

This clonotype was seen a few times. The chain is built from TRBV7-9 and TRBJ2-5; D gene ambiguous. Deletions cut 6 bases from V and 0 bases from J, with 8 bases between. CDR3 length: 13 residues. Germline V gene data show CDR1 as SEHNR and CDR2 as FQNEAQ (reference sequence). For the CDR3, the DNA is TGTGCCAGCAGAAACCGGGACCAAGAGACCCAGTACTTC. As protein: CASRNRDQETQYF.

The chain couples TRBV6-5 to TRBJ2-4; D perhaps matches TRBD1 (5 bases). Trimming cost V 6 bases and J 1 base, with 10 bases left between them. CDR1 is MNHEY and CDR2 is SVGAGI in the germline V gene. The CDR3 extends over 14 amino acids. The CDR3 nucleotides read TGTGCCAGCAGCCCATCAGGGGCCAAAAACATTCAGTACTTC. It translates to CASSPSGAKNIQYF.

This clonotype was seen more than once but under ten times. The chain uses TRBV9 and TRBJ1-5, with D possibly being TRBD1 (6 bases). Germline CDR1 and CDR2: SGDLS and YYNGEE. Trimming shortened V by 2 bases and J by 5 bases, and 14 bases separated the two germline ends. The CDR3 has 15 amino acids. The CDR3 nucleotides read TGTGCCAGCAGCGTGGGAACAGGGAACCATCAGCCCCAGCATTTT. Translation gives CASSVGTGNHQPQHF.